The subject of this entry is one TCR beta chain. A read error is possible here, since a much larger clone lies one base away. V lost 3 bases and J 2 bases, leaving 14 bases between the germline ends. Germline-derived CDR1 and CDR2 are SGDLS and YYNGEE. The CDR3 totals 15 residues. The data derive from a study of blood T cells in healthy people across ages. With a J-beta primer mix and a sample-barcoded 5' primer, a second PCR ran roughly 6 to 12 cycles. Each CDR3 protein gets one entry after TCRdb re-called the 5' RACE reads with MiXCR. The sample lists around 990,000 distinct CDR3 sequences, around two fifths occurring once.

The V and J genes are TRBV9 and TRBJ1-2; possible D gene TRBD1, 5 bases. The clonotype was recovered from a young man in good health. The source material was blood. CDR3 in DNA: TGTGCCAGCAGCGACACCGGGACGACCAACTATGGCTACACCTTC. It translates to CASSDTGTTNYGYTF. Drawing the rest from reference TRBV9 and TRBJ1-2, the complete variable domain is DSGVTQTPKHLITATGQRVTLRCSPRSGDLSVYWYQQSLDQGLQFLIQYYNGEERAKGNILERFSAQQFPDLHSELNLSSLELGDSALYFCASSDTGTTNYGYTFGSGTRLTVV.